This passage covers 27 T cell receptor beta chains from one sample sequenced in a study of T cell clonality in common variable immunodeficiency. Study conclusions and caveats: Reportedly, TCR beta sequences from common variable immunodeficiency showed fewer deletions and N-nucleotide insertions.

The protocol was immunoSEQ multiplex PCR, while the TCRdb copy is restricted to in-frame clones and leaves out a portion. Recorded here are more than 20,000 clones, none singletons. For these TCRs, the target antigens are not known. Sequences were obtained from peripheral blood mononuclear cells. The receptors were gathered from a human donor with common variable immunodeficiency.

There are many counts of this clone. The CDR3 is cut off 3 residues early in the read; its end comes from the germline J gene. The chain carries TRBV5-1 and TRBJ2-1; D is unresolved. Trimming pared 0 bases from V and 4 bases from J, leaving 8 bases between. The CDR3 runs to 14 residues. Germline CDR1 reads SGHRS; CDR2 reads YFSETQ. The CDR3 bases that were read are TGCGCCAGCAGCTTGGCGGTAGATTACAATGAG. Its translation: CASSLAVDYNE. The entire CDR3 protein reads CASSLAVDYNEQFF.

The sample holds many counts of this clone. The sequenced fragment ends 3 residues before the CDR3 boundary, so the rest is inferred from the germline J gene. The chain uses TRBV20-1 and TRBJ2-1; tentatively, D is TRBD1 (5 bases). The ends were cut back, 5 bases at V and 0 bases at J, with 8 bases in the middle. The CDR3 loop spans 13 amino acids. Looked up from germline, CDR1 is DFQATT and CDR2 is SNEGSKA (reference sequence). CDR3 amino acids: CSAYDSSYNEQFF. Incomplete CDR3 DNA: TGCAGTGCTTACGACAGCTCCTACAATGAG.

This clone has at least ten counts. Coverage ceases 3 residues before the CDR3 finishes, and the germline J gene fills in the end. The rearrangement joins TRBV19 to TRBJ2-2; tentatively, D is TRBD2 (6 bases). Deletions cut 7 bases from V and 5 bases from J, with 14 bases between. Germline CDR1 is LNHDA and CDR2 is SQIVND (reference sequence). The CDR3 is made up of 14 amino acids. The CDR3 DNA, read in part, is TGTGCCAGTACCCTCCTGGGGGGTACCGGGGAG. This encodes CASTLLGGTGE. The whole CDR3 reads CASTLLGGTGELFF.

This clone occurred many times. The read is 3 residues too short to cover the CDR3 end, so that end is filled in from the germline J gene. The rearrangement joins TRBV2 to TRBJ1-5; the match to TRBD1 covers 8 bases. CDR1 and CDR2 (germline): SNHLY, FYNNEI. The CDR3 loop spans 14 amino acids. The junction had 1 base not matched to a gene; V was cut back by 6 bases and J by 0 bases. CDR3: CASRDRVSNQPQHF. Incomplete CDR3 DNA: TGTGCCAGCAGGGACAGGGTTAGCAATCAGCCC.

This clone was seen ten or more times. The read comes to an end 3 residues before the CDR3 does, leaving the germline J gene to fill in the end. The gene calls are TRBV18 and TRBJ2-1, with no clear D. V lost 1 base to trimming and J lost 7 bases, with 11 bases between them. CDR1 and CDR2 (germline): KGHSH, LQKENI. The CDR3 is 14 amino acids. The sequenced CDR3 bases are TGTGCCAGCTCACCACAGGCCATTCAAAATGAG. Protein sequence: CASSPQAIQNE. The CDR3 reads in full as CASSPQAIQNEQFF.

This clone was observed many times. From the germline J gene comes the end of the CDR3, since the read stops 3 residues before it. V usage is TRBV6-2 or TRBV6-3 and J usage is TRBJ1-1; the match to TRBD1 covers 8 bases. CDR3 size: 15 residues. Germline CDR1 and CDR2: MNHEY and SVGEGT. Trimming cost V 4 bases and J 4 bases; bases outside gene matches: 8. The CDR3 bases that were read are TGTGCCAGCAGTTGGGACAGGCGGGCGAGCACTGAA. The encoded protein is CASSWDRRASTE. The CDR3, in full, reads CASSWDRRASTEAFF.

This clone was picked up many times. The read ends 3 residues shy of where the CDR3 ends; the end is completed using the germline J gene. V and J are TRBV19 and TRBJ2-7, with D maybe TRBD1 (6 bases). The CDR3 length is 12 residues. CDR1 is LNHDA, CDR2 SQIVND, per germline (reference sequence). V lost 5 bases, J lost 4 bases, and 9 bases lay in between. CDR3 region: CASSPTGYEQYF. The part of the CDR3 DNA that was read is TGTGCCAGTAGTCCTACAGGGTACGAG.

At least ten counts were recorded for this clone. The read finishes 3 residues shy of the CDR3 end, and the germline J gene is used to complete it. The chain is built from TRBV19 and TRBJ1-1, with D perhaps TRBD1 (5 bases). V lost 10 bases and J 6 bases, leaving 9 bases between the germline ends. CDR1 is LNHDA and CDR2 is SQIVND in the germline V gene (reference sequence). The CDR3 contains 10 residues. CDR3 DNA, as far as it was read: TGTGCCACCTCAGGGCCTGAA. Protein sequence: CATSGPE. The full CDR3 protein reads CATSGPEAFF.

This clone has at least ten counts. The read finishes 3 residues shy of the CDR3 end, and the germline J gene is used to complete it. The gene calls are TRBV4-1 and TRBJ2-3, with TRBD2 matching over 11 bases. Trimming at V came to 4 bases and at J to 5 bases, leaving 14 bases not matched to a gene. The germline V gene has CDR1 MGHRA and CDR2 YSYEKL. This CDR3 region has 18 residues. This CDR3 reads CASSPPTSGEQFRDTQYF. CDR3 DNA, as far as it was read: TGCGCCAGCAGCCCCCCGACTAGCGGGGAGCAATTCCGAGATACG.

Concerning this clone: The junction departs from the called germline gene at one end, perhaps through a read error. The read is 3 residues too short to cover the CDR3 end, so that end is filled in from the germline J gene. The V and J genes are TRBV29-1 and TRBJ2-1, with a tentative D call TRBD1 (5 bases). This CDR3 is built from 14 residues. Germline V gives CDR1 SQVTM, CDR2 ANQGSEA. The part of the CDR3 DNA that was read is TGCGGCGTTGAAAGCCCAGGGCCCTACAATGAG. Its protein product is CGVESPGPYNE. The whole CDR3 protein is CGVESPGPYNEQFF.

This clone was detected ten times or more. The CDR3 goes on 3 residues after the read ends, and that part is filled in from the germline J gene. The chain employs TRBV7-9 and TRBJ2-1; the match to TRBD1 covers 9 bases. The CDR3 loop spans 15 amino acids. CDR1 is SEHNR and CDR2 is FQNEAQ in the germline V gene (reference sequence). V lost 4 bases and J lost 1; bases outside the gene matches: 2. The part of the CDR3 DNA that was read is TGTGCCAGCAGCTGGGACAGGGTTTCCTACAATGAG. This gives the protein CASSWDRVSYNE. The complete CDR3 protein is CASSWDRVSYNEQFF.

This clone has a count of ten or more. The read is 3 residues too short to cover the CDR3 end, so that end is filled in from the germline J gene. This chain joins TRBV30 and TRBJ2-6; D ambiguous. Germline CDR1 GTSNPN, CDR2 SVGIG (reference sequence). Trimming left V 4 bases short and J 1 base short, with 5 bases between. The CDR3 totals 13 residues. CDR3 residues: CAWKASGANVLTF. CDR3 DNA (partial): TGTGCCTGGAAGGCTTCTGGGGCCAACGTC.

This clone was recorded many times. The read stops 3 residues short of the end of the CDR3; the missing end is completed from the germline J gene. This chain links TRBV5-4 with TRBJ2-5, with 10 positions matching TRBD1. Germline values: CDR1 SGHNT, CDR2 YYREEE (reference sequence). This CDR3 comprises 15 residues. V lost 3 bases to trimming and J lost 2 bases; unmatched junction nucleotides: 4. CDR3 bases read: TGTGCCAGCAGCTACGACAGGGGGCTACAAGAGACC. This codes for CASSYDRGLQET. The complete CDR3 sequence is CASSYDRGLQETQYF.

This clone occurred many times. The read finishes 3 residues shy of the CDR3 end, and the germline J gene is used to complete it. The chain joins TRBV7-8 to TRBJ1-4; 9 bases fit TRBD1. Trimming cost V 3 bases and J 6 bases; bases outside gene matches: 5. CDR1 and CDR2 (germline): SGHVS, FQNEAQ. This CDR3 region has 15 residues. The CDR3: CASSLGTGSYEKLFF. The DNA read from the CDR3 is TGTGCCAGCAGCTTGGGGACAGGGTCTTATGAAAAA.

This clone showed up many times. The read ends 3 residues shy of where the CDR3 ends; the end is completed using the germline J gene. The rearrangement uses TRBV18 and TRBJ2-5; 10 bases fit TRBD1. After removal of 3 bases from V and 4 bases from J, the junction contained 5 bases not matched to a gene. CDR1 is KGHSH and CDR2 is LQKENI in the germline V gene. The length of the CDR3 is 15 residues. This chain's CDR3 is CASSPGTGAGETQYF. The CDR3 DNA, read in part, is TGTGCCAGCTCACCGGGGACAGGGGCCGGAGAGACC.

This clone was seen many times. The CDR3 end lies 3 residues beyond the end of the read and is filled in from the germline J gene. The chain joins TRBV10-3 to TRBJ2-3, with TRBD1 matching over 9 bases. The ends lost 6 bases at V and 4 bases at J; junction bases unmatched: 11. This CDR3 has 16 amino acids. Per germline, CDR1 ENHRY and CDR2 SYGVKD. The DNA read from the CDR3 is TGTGCCATCAGCCAGCCGGGACAGGGAGTCCCAGATACG. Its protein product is CAISQPGQGVPDT. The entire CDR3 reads CAISQPGQGVPDTQYF.

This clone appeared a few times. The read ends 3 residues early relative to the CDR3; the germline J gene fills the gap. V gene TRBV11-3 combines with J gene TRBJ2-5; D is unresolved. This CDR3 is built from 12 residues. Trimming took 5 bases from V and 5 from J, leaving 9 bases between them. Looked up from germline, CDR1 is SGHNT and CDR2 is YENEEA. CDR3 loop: CASSKGYETQYF. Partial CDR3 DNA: TGTGCCAGCAGCAAGGGTTATGAGACC.

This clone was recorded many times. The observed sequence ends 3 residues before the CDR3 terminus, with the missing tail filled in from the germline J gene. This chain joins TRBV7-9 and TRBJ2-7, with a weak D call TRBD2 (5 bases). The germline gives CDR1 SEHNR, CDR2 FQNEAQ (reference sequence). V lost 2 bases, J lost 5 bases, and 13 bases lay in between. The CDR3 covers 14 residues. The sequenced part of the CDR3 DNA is TGTGCCAGCAGCTTATATGCCGGGGTCCACGAG. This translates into CASSLYAGVHE. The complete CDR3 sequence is CASSLYAGVHEQYF.

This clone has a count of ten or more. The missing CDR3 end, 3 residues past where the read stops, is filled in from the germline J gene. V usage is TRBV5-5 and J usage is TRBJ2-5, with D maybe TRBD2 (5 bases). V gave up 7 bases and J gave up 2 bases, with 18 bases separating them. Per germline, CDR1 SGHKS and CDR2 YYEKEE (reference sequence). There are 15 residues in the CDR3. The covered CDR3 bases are TGTGCCAGCGACCAGGAGGTAGGGTGGCAAGAGACC. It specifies CASDQEVGWQET. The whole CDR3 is CASDQEVGWQETQYF.

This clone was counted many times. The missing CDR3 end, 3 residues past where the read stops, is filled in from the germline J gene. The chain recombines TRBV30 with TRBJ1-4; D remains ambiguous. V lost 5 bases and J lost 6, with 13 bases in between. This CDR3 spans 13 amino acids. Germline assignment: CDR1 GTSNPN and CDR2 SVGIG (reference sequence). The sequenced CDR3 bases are TGTGCCTGGGAGGGCGGGGAGGATGAAAAA. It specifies CAWEGGEDEK. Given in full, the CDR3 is CAWEGGEDEKLFF.

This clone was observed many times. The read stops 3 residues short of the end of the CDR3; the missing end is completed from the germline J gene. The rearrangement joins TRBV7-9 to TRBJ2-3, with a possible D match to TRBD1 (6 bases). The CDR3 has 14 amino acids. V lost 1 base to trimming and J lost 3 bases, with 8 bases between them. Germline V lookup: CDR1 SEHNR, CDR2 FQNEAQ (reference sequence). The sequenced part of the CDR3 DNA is TGTGCCAGCAGCTTAGATCAGGGGACAGATACG. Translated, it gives CASSLDQGTDT. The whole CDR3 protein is CASSLDQGTDTQYF.

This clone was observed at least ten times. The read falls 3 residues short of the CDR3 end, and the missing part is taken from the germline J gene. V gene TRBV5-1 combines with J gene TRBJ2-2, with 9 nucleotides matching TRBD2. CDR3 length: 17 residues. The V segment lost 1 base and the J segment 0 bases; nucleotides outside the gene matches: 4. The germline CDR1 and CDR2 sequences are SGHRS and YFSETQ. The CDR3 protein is CASSLYASGANTGELFF. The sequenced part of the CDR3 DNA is TGCGCCAGCAGCTTGTATGCTAGCGGGGCGAACACCGGGGAG.

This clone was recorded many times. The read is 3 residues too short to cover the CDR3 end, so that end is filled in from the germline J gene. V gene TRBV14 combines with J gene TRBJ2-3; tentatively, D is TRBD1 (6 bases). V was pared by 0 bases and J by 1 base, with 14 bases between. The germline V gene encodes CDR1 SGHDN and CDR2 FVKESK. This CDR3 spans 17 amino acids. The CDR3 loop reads CASSQDHRPGGTDTQYF. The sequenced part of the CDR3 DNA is TGTGCCAGCAGCCAAGATCACCGCCCAGGGGGCACAGATACG.

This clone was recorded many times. The CDR3 bases that were read are TGTGCCAGCAGCACGATACAGGGGAACTATGGC. It specifies CASSTIQGNYG. In full, the CDR3 is CASSTIQGNYGYTF. The J gene is TRBJ1-2, the V gene TRBV11-2; TRBD1 matches 7 bases. The read falls 3 residues short of the CDR3 end, and the missing part is taken from the germline J gene. The CDR3 consists of 14 residues. Germline loops: CDR1 SGHAT, CDR2 FQNNGV. V gave up 5 bases and J gave up 2 bases; unmatched junction bases: 5.

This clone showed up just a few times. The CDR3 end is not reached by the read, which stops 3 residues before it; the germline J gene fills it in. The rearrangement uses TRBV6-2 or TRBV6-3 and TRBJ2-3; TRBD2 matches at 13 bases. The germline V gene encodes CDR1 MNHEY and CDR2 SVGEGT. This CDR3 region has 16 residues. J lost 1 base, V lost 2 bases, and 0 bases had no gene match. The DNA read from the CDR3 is TGTGCCAGCAGTTACACTAGCGGGGGGGGCACAGATACG. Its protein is CASSYTSGGGTDT. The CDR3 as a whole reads CASSYTSGGGTDTQYF.

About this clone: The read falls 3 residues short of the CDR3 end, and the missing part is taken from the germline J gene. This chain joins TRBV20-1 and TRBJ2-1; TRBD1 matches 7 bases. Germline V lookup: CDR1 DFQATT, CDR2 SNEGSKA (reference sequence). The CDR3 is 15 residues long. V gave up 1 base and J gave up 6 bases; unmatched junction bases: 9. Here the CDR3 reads CSARGPGQGVNEQFF. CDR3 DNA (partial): TGCAGTGCTAGAGGACCGGGCCAGGGGGTCAATGAG.

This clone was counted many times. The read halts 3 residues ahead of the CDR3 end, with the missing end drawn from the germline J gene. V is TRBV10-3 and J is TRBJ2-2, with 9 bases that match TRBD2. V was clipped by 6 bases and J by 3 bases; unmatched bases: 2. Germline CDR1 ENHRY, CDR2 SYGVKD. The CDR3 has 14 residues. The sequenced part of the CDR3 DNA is TGTGCCATCAGGACTAGCGGCCACACCGGGGAG. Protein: CAIRTSGHTGE. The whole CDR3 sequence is CAIRTSGHTGELFF.